The clone carrying this T cell receptor (beta chain) was counted many times. Its specificity is unknown. Each CDR3 protein gets one entry after TCRdb re-called the 5' RACE reads with MiXCR. The sample has approximately 520,000 distinct CDR3 sequences, approximately 5.3% seen once. The CDR3 consists of 15 residues. Trimming shortened V by 3 bases and J by 0 bases, and 9 bases separated the two germline ends. Per the germline V gene, CDR1 is KGHSH and CDR2 is LQKENI. The data were obtained in a study of CD8 T cells in ankylosing spondylitis. Study results and limitations: Made up of under ten highly homologous variants, a TCR beta motif appeared characteristic of ankylosing spondylitis blood. Existing reports had already noted some motif variants in reactive arthritis synovial fluid and blood. Matched ankylosing spondylitis synovial fluid reportedly showed significant enrichment of disease-linked clones. CD8+ cells made up the disease-linked clones, which were relatively rare in peripheral blood.

Sequenced input: blood, either unsorted or a sorted T cell fraction (not recorded which). The rearrangement links TRBV18 to TRBJ1-3; D uncertain. The receptor comes from a male donor with ankylosing spondylitis. As DNA, the CDR3 is TGTGCCAGCTCACCCGGACTGACCTCTGGAAACACCATATATTTT. This sequence encodes CASSPGLTSGNTIYF.